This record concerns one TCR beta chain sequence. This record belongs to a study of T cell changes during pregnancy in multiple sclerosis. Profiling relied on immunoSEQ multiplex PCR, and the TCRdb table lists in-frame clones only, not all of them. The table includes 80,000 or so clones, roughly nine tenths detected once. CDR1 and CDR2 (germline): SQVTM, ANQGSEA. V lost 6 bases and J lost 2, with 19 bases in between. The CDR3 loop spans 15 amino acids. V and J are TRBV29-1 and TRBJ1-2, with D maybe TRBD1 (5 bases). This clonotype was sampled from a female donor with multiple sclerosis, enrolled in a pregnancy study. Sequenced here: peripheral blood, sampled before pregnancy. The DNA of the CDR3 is TGCAGCGTCTCAATCACGACAGTTCTAAACTATGGCTACACCTTC. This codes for CSVSITTVLNYGYTF.